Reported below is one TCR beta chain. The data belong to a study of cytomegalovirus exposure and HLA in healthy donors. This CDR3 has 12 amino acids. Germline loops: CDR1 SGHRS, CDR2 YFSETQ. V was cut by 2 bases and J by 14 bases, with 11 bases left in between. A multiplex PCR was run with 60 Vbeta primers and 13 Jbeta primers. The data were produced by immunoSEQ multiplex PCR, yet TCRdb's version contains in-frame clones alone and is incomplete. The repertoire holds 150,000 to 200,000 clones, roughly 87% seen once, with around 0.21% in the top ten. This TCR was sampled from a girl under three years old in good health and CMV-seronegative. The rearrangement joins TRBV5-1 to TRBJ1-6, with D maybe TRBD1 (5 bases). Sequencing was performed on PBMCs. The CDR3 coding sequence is TGCGCCAGCAGCTTTCCGGAGGGGTCCCTCCACTTT. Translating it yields CASSFPEGSLHF.